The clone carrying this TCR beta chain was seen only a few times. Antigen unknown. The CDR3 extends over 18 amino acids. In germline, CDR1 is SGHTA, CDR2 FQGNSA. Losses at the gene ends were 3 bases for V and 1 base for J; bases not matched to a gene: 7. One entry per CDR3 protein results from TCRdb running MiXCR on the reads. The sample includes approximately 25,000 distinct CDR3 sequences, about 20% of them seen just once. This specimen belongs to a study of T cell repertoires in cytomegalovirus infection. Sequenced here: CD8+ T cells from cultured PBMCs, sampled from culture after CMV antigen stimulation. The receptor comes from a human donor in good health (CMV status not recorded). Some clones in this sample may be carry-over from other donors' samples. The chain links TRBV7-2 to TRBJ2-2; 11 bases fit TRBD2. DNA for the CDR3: TGTGCCAGCAGCTTGCGTAGCGGGAGGGCCGGGAACACCGGGGAGCTGTTTTTT. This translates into CASSLRSGRAGNTGELFF.